Sequencing of this T cell receptor beta chain was carried out in a study of T cell responses to AZD1222 COVID-19 vaccine. The CDR3 totals 14 residues. Germline V gene data show CDR1 as DFQATT and CDR2 as SNEGSKA (reference sequence). V was pared by 3 bases and J by 7 bases, with 15 bases between. Data came from immunoSEQ multiplex PCR; TCRdb stores just in-frame clones and leaves some out. The data show roughly 200,000 clones, 94% seen once. Notes on the study in general: Clonal diversity may have been underestimated in mostly white British donors.

Turning to this clone: The antigen remains unidentified.

The origin of this receptor is an adult who received the MenACWY meningococcal vaccine as a control. The chain joins TRBV20-1 to TRBJ1-4; D remains ambiguous. The material was peripheral blood, obtained 28 days after the second dose of the MenACWY control vaccine. For the CDR3, the DNA is TGCAGTGCTAGTCTTAAGGGCCGGGGTGAAAAACTGTTTTTT. It yields the protein CSASLKGRGEKLFF.